This is a list of T cell receptor beta chains from one sample in a study of cytomegalovirus exposure and HLA in healthy donors. TCRdb's table, derived via immunoSEQ multiplex PCR, lists solely in-frame clones and lacks some. The profile covers 30,000 to 45,000 clones, with just over 85% appearing a single time and about an eighth taken by the ten largest. Sequenced sample: PBMCs. Source of these receptors: a woman between 40 and 55 years old in good health and CMV-seropositive. Each CDR3 is given with its conserved first and last residue. D genes are given only for firm matches. For some rows the clone size is stated as once, few or many, or as a class when expanded; others skip it.

d_gene | j_gene | abundance | v_gene | len | CDR3nt | CDR3aa
NA | TRBJ2-7 | NA | TRBV27 | 14 | TGTGCCAGCAGTCACTACCGGGACTCCCACGAGCAGTACTTC | CASSHYRDSHEQYF
NA | TRBJ2-2 | NA | TRBV25-1 | 13 | TGTGCCAGCAGTGAATCGTGGGCAGGGGAGCTGTTTTTT | CASSESWAGELFF
TRBD1 | TRBJ1-3 | NA | TRBV19 | 15 | TGTGCCAGTAGTATAGGCGACAGGGTGAGAAACACCATATATTTT | CASSIGDRVRNTIYF
TRBD2 | TRBJ2-3 | once | TRBV11-2 | 16 | TGTGCCAGCAGCTTAGGGGTAGCGGGGGGGCGGGATACGCAGTATTTT | CASSLGVAGGRDTQYF
TRBD2 | TRBJ2-2 | NA | TRBV6-1 | 16 | TGTGCCAGCAGTGGTCTAGCGGGTACGAACACCGGGGAGCTGTTTTTT | CASSGLAGTNTGELFF
NA | TRBJ1-5 | NA | TRBV21-1 | 14 | TGTGCCAGCAGCAAAGGGGACAGGGTAAGGCCCCAGCATTTT | CASSKGDRVRPQHF
TRBD2 | TRBJ2-3 | NA | TRBV5-4 | 16 | TGTGCCAGCAGCTACGGACTCCCCGGGGGGACAGATACGCAGTATTTT | CASSYGLPGGTDTQYF
TRBD2 | TRBJ2-3 | NA | TRBV6-5 | 15 | TGTGCCAGCAGTTACGCTAGCGGGGGGGCAGATACGCAGTATTTT | CASSYASGGADTQYF
NA | TRBJ2-1 | NA | TRBV28 | 17 | TGTGCCAGCAGTTTACCTCGGAGGCGGGCCACTGGGGTGGAGCAGTTCTTC | CASSLPRRRATGVEQFF
NA | TRBJ1-1 | once | TRBV11-2 | 14 | TGTGCCAGCAGCATCGGACTGATGAACACTGAAGCTTTCTTT | CASSIGLMNTEAFF